This TCR beta chain was captured in a study of monozygotic twins with inflammatory bowel disease. TCRdb processed the 5' RACE reads again and assigns one entry to each CDR3 protein, with no DNA. This sample's clone table lists around 230,000 distinct CDR3 sequences. The CDR3 consists of 14 residues. Germline V gene sequence: CDR1 DFQATT, CDR2 SNEGSKA (reference sequence). This sequence was found in a human donor with ulcerative colitis or Crohn's disease, or a healthy co-twin of an affected twin (not recorded which). Sequences were obtained from blood. J is TRBJ2-7 and V is TRBV20-1; with no DNA, the TCRdb D assignment of TRBD2 cannot be verified. CDR3: CSARPLAGTYEQYF.